A selection of T cell receptor beta chains follows, all from one sample in a study of cytomegalovirus exposure and HLA in healthy donors. TCRdb's table, derived via immunoSEQ multiplex PCR, lists solely in-frame clones and lacks some. The data contain fewer than 250,000 clones, about 69% of them singletons. Sequencing used PBMCs. These receptors were obtained from a man aged 30 to 45 in good health and CMV-seropositive. The CDR3 runs from the conserved cysteine through the conserved F or W. The D gene is left open where the match is weak. Only some rows state a clone size, as once, few, many or a class for expanded clones.

d_call: .; j_call: TRBJ2-7; v_call: TRBV21-1; clone_size: .; cdr3_aa: CASSKGQGDYEQYF; cdr3_nt: TGTGCCAGCAGCAAAGGACAGGGGGACTACGAGCAGTACTTC
d_call: .; j_call: TRBJ2-7; v_call: TRBV6-6; clone_size: once; cdr3_aa: CASRRDSREQYF; cdr3_nt: TGTGCCAGCAGACGGGACTCCCGCGAGCAGTACTTC
d_call: .; j_call: TRBJ1-3; v_call: TRBV9; clone_size: once; cdr3_aa: CASSPLGNTIYF; cdr3_nt: TGTGCCAGCAGCCCTCTTGGAAACACCATATATTTT
d_call: TRBD1; j_call: TRBJ2-7; v_call: TRBV7-8; clone_size: .; cdr3_aa: CASSLGVGQGSYEQYF; cdr3_nt: TGTGCCAGCAGCTTAGGGGTGGGACAGGGGTCCTACGAGCAGTACTTC
d_call: TRBD2; j_call: TRBJ2-5; v_call: TRBV19; clone_size: .; cdr3_aa: CASSSGGARETQYF; cdr3_nt: TGTGCCAGTAGCTCCGGGGGGGCGAGGGAGACCCAGTACTTC
d_call: .; j_call: TRBJ1-5; v_call: TRBV28; clone_size: .; cdr3_aa: CASNKGVVDNQPQHF; cdr3_nt: TGTGCCAGTAACAAGGGGGTAGTAGACAATCAGCCCCAGCATTTT
d_call: TRBD2; j_call: TRBJ2-7; v_call: TRBV7-3; clone_size: .; cdr3_aa: CASSKSSGGAGEQYF; cdr3_nt: TGTGCCAGCAGCAAATCGAGCGGGGGGGCGGGCGAGCAGTACTTC
d_call: .; j_call: TRBJ2-7; v_call: TRBV4-2; clone_size: .; cdr3_aa: CASSQGTVSSYEQYF; cdr3_nt: TGTGCCAGCAGCCAAGGGACAGTGAGCTCCTACGAGCAGTACTTC
d_call: TRBD1; j_call: TRBJ1-4; v_call: TRBV7-2; clone_size: .; cdr3_aa: CASSPGQGWGTNEKLFF; cdr3_nt: TGTGCCAGCAGCCCCGGACAGGGGTGGGGGACTAATGAAAAACTGTTTTTT
d_call: TRBD1; j_call: TRBJ1-5; v_call: TRBV30; clone_size: .; cdr3_aa: CAWSLRGQGVRQPQHF; cdr3_nt: TGTGCCTGGAGTCTTAGGGGGCAGGGCGTACGGCAGCCCCAGCATTTT
d_call: .; j_call: TRBJ1-2; v_call: TRBV19; clone_size: .; cdr3_aa: CASYDRPSYGYTF; cdr3_nt: TGTGCCAGTTACGACAGGCCCTCCTATGGCTACACCTTC